Below, 25 T cell receptor beta chains from the same sample are listed, as sequenced in a study of cytomegalovirus exposure and HLA in healthy donors. Using immunoSEQ multiplex PCR, the repertoire was profiled, and TCRdb retains in-frame clones only, with some absent. The sample comprises approximately 220,000 clones, approximately 90% of which are singletons, and around 1.1% rests with the top ten. The sample comprised PBMCs. Source of these receptors: a woman in her late teens or twenties in good health and CMV-seronegative.

Here the CDR3 DNA reads TGTGCCAGCAGTGTGTATGACAGGCTAATTTCAACTAATGAAAAACTGTTTTTT. Amino acids: CASSVYDRLISTNEKLFF. The rearrangement links TRBV6-1 to TRBJ1-4; a possible D gene is TRBD1 (6 bases). Germline values: CDR1 MNHNS, CDR2 SASEGT. V lost 4 bases, J lost 0 bases, and 18 bases lay in between. CDR3 size: 18 residues.

The chain has TRBV7-9 and TRBJ2-5, with 7 positions matching TRBD1. Trimming cost V 5 bases and J 1 base; bases outside gene matches: 7. Germline lookup yields CDR1 SEHNR and CDR2 FQNEAQ (reference sequence). The CDR3 length is 15 residues. The CDR3 DNA reads as TGTGCCAGCAGCCACATCGGACAGGTCCAAGAGACCCAGTACTTC. This sequence encodes CASSHIGQVQETQYF.

The V gene is TRBV29-1, the J gene TRBJ2-7, with D perhaps matching TRBD1 (6 bases). V dropped 0 bases and J dropped 0 bases, with 15 bases sitting between them. CDR1 and CDR2 (germline): SQVTM, ANQGSEA. This CDR3 region has 16 residues. The CDR3 is CSVEDPGTDSSYEQYF. In DNA, the CDR3 is TGCAGCGTTGAAGATCCCGGGACGGACAGCTCCTACGAGCAGTACTTC.

The rearrangement uses TRBV12-5 and TRBJ2-7; D is possibly TRBD1 (6 bases). V dropped 4 bases and J dropped 3 bases, with 22 bases sitting between them. CDR3 length equals 17 residues. Germline V CDR1 and CDR2: LGHNT, FRNRAP. CDR3 protein: CASGSNGKDRPNYEQYF. The DNA for the CDR3 is TGTGCTAGTGGTTCGAATGGAAAGGACAGACCTAACTACGAGCAGTACTTC.

The chain links TRBV19 to TRBJ2-7, with D possibly matching TRBD2 (6 bases). Germline V gene sequence: CDR1 LNHDA, CDR2 SQIVND (reference sequence). V lost 3 bases and J 9 bases, leaving 12 bases between the germline ends. The CDR3 is made up of 12 amino acids. The CDR3 coding sequence is TGTGCCAGTAGTATCGATGAGGGAGGGCAGTACTTC. As protein: CASSIDEGGQYF.

This clone was counted only a few times. The chain recombines TRBV28 with TRBJ2-6; 7 bases fit TRBD2. Germline V lookup: CDR1 MDHEN, CDR2 SYDVKM. This CDR3 has 15 residues. V gave up 5 bases and J gave up 5 bases; unmatched junction bases: 6. CDR3 sequence reads: CASSTRGGWANVLTF. In DNA, the CDR3 is TGTGCCAGCAGTACTCGGGGAGGGTGGGCCAACGTCCTGACTTTC.

This clone occurred once. The V call is TRBV28, the J call TRBJ2-1; no reliable D call. The length of the CDR3 is 10 residues. The ends were cut back, 3 bases at V and 9 bases at J, with 3 bases in the middle. Germline CDR1 and CDR2: MDHEN and SYDVKM. CDR3 amino acids: CASSFLEQFF. As DNA, the CDR3 is TGTGCCAGCAGTTTCCTTGAGCAGTTCTTC.

This chain links TRBV5-1 with TRBJ2-5; D might be TRBD1 (6 bases). The CDR3 loop spans 15 amino acids. The germline V gene has CDR1 SGHRS and CDR2 YFSETQ. The V end lost 3 bases, the J end lost 3 bases, and 15 bases lay between the germline ends. The CDR3 protein is CASSWGLRTEETQYF. The CDR3 DNA reads as TGCGCCAGCAGCTGGGGGCTTCGGACGGAAGAGACCCAGTACTTC.

This sequence joins TRBV10-3 and TRBJ1-1; possibly TRBD1 for D (5 bases). This CDR3 has 14 amino acids. Germline loops: CDR1 ENHRY, CDR2 SYGVKD. V was cut by 6 bases and J by 3 bases, with 14 bases left in between. The chain's CDR3 is CAIRRDPGDTEAFF. The CDR3 DNA sequence: TGTGCCATCAGGAGGGATCCGGGGGACACTGAAGCTTTCTTT.

The chain is built from TRBV9 and TRBJ2-1; 13 bases fit TRBD2. CDR1 is SGDLS and CDR2 is YYNGEE in the germline V gene. The V gene end was trimmed by 4 bases and the J gene end by 8 bases; junction bases not matched to a gene: 3. This CDR3 is built from 14 residues. CDR3 nucleotide sequence: TGTGCCAGCAGCTGGACTAGCGGGAGCGATGAGCAGTTCTTC. This encodes CASSWTSGSDEQFF.

The rearrangement uses TRBV6-5 and TRBJ1-6; possible D gene TRBD1, 5 bases. Germline CDR1 and CDR2: MNHEY and SVGAGI. Trimming shortened V by 2 bases and J by 5 bases, and 13 bases separated the two germline ends. The CDR3 contains 16 residues. CDR3 region: CASSYGRGLNNSPLHF. CDR3 nucleotides: TGTGCCAGCAGTTACGGAAGGGGACTAAATAATTCACCCCTCCACTTT.

The chain uses TRBV25-1 and TRBJ1-2; the D gene is possibly TRBD1 (6 bases). Deletions cut 1 base from V and 12 bases from J, with 12 bases between. This CDR3 comprises 12 residues. Germline CDR1 MGHDK, CDR2 SYGVNS. The CDR3 bases are TGTGCCAGCAGTGAATGGGGGGGCGGGGACACCTTC. It translates to CASSEWGGGDTF.

The chain joins TRBV10-1 to TRBJ2-1; maybe TRBD2 (6 bases). The V and J ends lost 5 bases and 8 bases respectively, with 16 bases between them. Germline V CDR1 and CDR2: WNHNN, SYGVQD (reference sequence). The CDR3 is made up of 14 amino acids. The CDR3 region has the DNA TGCGCCAGCAGTCCCCAGACTAGTCCCCATGAGCAGTTCTTC. It is translated as CASSPQTSPHEQFF.

The chain couples TRBV7-9 to TRBJ1-2; 7 bases are shared with TRBD1. The CDR3 is 14 residues long. The germline CDR1 and CDR2 sequences are SEHNR and FQNEAQ (reference sequence). J lost 6 bases, V lost 4 bases, and 8 bases had no gene match. For the CDR3, the DNA is TGTGCCAGCAGCTCGATTACAGGGGTCGATGGCTACACCTTC. Protein sequence: CASSSITGVDGYTF.

J is TRBJ2-1 and V is TRBV29-1; D not resolved. Germline V lookup: CDR1 SQVTM, CDR2 ANQGSEA. The CDR3 has 17 amino acids. Trimming pared 3 bases from V and 4 bases from J, leaving 22 bases between. CDR3 sequence (DNA): TGCAGCGTTGACGGATTGGGCCTCCCCCCCTCATACAATGAGCAGTTCTTC. Translation: CSVDGLGLPPSYNEQFF.

This rearrangement joins TRBV5-4 to TRBJ1-3; 8 bases agree with TRBD1. V lost 4 bases, J lost 2 bases, and 5 bases stayed unmatched. The CDR3 is made up of 15 amino acids. Germline V lookup: CDR1 SGHNT, CDR2 YYREEE (reference sequence). The CDR3 is CASSTDRDAGNTIYF. DNA of the CDR3: TGTGCCAGCAGCACGGACAGGGACGCTGGAAACACCATATATTTT.

The J gene is TRBJ2-6, the V gene TRBV27; 8 nucleotides match TRBD1. CDR1 is MNHEY and CDR2 is SMNVEV in the germline V gene (reference sequence). The V and J ends lost 5 bases and 1 base, in that order; junction bases with no gene match: 10. This CDR3 region has 18 residues. This CDR3 reads CASSHQGAPDSGANVLTF. The DNA of the CDR3 is TGTGCCAGCAGTCATCAGGGGGCCCCTGATTCTGGGGCCAACGTCCTGACTTTC.

The J gene is TRBJ2-3, the V gene TRBV29-1, with TRBD2 identical over 8 bases. CDR1 SQVTM and CDR2 ANQGSEA come from the germline V gene. CDR3 length equals 14 residues. The trim removed 7 bases at V and 6 bases at J, leaving 12 bases unmatched. The CDR3 protein is CSAHPLREADTQYF. For the CDR3, the DNA is TGCAGCGCCCACCCCCTGCGGGAGGCCGATACGCAGTATTTT.

The chain recombines TRBV5-6 with TRBJ2-1; 8 bases align to TRBD2. The CDR3 has 18 residues. Germline V gene data show CDR1 as SGHDT and CDR2 as YYEEEE. The V and J ends lost 5 bases and 0 bases, in that order; junction bases with no gene match: 13. The CDR3 DNA is TGTGCCAGCAGGGCCTCGACAGGCGGGAGGAGCTCCTACAATGAGCAGTTCTTC. Protein sequence: CASRASTGGRSSYNEQFF.

The J gene is TRBJ2-7, the V gene TRBV30; D possibly corresponds to TRBD2 (6 bases). This CDR3 has 13 amino acids. CDR1 GTSNPN and CDR2 SVGIG come from the germline V gene (reference sequence). Trimming left V 8 bases short and J 0 bases short, with 14 bases between. CDR3 amino acids: CARGDGGSYEQYF. In DNA, the CDR3 is TGTGCCCGTGGCGACGGGGGCTCCTACGAGCAGTACTTC.

The chain joins TRBV30 to TRBJ2-7; 14 positions match TRBD2. Unmatched junction bases numbered 4, after V lost 1 base and J lost 5 bases. This CDR3 is 15 amino acids long. Germline values: CDR1 GTSNPN, CDR2 SVGIG (reference sequence). CDR3 DNA sequence: TGTGCCTGGAGTGGGGGACTAGCGGGAGCTAACGAGCAGTACTTC. Its protein product is CAWSGGLAGANEQYF.

The chain links TRBV2 to TRBJ1-4; tentatively, D is TRBD1 (6 bases). CDR1 SNHLY and CDR2 FYNNEI come from the germline V gene. With 4 bases removed from V and 3 bases from J, the gap between germline ends came to 12 bases. The CDR3 totals 15 residues. This CDR3 reads CASSVGRGANEKLFF. DNA of the CDR3: TGTGCCAGCAGTGTAGGGAGGGGGGCTAATGAAAAACTGTTTTTT.

This rearrangement joins TRBV20-1 to TRBJ2-7; TRBD2 might be the D (5 bases). In germline, CDR1 is DFQATT, CDR2 SNEGSKA (reference sequence). Trimming pared 4 bases from V and 7 bases from J, leaving 11 bases between. This CDR3 contains 11 residues. In nucleotides, the CDR3 is TGCAGTGCTATGCCATCGGGGGAGCAGTACTTC. It codes for CSAMPSGEQYF.

This chain uses TRBV10-3 with TRBJ1-3, with a possible D match to TRBD1 (6 bases). Trimming took off 2 bases at V and 4 bases at J, with 15 bases between the two ends. CDR1 and CDR2 (germline): ENHRY, SYGVKD. The CDR3 totals 16 residues. CDR3 DNA: TGTGCCATCAGTGAGCATTTGGCAGGGGAGGGAAACACCATATATTTT. Amino acid sequence: CAISEHLAGEGNTIYF.

This chain joins TRBV11-2 and TRBJ2-7; the match to TRBD1 covers 11 bases. The CDR3 runs to 16 residues. The germline gives CDR1 SGHAT, CDR2 FQNNGV. The V and J ends lost 2 bases and 6 bases, in that order; junction bases with no gene match: 9. CDR3 loop: CASSLNPGQGAGEQYF. The CDR3 DNA sequence: TGTGCCAGCAGCTTAAATCCAGGACAGGGGGCAGGCGAGCAGTACTTC.